Each of the 8 T cell receptor beta chains below was sequenced from the same sample in a study of vaccination effects on CD4 cells after COVID-19. Culture proceeded for nine to eleven days, and CD4+ T cells were then isolated. All participants had two doses of either the BNT162b2 or mRNA-1273 vaccine. Profiled with immunoSEQ multiplex PCR; TCRdb holds only in-frame clones, not every one. Of under 55,000 clones detected, 72% appear once; the ten largest clones hold over 8.5%. Their target antigens are unknown. Source: CD4+ T cells from PBMCs cultured without peptide, taken after COVID-19 vaccination. All receptors derive from a human donor who received a COVID-19 vaccine.

The chain carries TRBV19 and TRBJ1-1; D is unresolved. Trimming left V 1 base short and J 3 bases short, with 15 bases between. Germline CDR1 is LNHDA and CDR2 is SQIVND (reference sequence). CDR3 size: 16 residues. The CDR3, as DNA: TGTGCCAGTAGTATAGGGGCGATTCGATCGGACACTGAAGCTTTCTTT. Its protein product is CASSIGAIRSDTEAFF. The full variable domain, completed using reference TRBV19 and TRBJ1-1, is DGGITQSPKYLFRKEGQNVTLSCEQNLNHDAMYWYRQDPGQGLRLIYYSQIVNDFQKGDIAEGYSVSREKKESFPLTVTSAQKNPTAFYLCASSIGAIRSDTEAFFGQGTRLTVV.

This clone has only a few counts. The chain combines TRBV5-5 with TRBJ1-6, with TRBD1 identical over 7 bases. The CDR3 has 14 residues. Per the germline V gene, CDR1 is SGHKS and CDR2 is YYEKEE (reference sequence). Losses at the gene ends were 4 bases for V and 9 bases for J; bases not matched to a gene: 7. CDR3 amino acids: CASSETGKGSPLHF. CDR3 sequence (DNA): TGTGCCAGCAGCGAGACAGGGAAGGGTTCACCCCTCCACTTT.

The V call is TRBV5-6, the J call TRBJ2-7, with D unresolved. The CDR3 is made up of 13 amino acids. Germline CDR1 SGHDT, CDR2 YYEEEE. Trimming stripped 4 bases from V and 11 bases from J, with 19 bases between. This CDR3 reads CASSPVGSSREYF. DNA of the CDR3: TGTGCCAGCAGCCCGGTCGGCTCCAGCCGGGAGTACTTC.

The chain recombines TRBV6-1 with TRBJ2-1; D is unclear. CDR3 size: 14 residues. The V gene lost 3 bases and the J gene lost 7 bases, with 13 bases spanning the gap. The V gene's germline CDR1 is MNHNS and CDR2 SASEGT. As DNA, the CDR3 is TGTGCCAGCAGTGACGGCACTTACTCGAATGAGCAGTTCTTC. Its protein product is CASSDGTYSNEQFF.

This clone was detected once. This rearrangement joins TRBV5-5 to TRBJ2-2, with a tentative D call TRBD2 (5 bases). The germline gives CDR1 SGHKS, CDR2 YYEKEE (reference sequence). V lost 0 bases to trimming and J lost 7 bases, with 16 bases between them. The CDR3 runs 16 residues. CDR3 amino acids: CASSLAWKAGIGELFF. The CDR3 DNA sequence: TGTGCCAGCAGCTTGGCCTGGAAAGCCGGGATCGGGGAGCTGTTTTTT. The whole variable domain, remainder taken from reference TRBV5-5 and TRBJ2-2, is DAGVTQSPTHLIKTRGQQVTLRCSPISGHKSVSWYQQVLGQGPQFIFQYYEKEERGRGNFPDRFSARQFPNYSSELNVNALLLGDSALYLCASSLAWKAGIGELFFGEGSRLTVL.

The rearrangement joins TRBV11-2 to TRBJ2-3; D might be TRBD2 (5 bases). V was cut by 5 bases and J by 4 bases, with 19 bases left in between. Germline lookup yields CDR1 SGHAT and CDR2 FQNNGV. This CDR3 contains 16 residues. The CDR3 coding sequence is TGTGCCAGCAGCGGTAGTGTCGGGGATTTTTCAGATACGCAGTATTTT. It yields the protein CASSGSVGDFSDTQYF.

J is TRBJ2-1 and V is TRBV25-1, with a tentative D call TRBD1 (5 bases). V lost 3 bases, J lost 7 bases, and 10 bases lay in between. Germline loops: CDR1 MGHDK, CDR2 SYGVNS. This CDR3 comprises 13 residues. In DNA, the CDR3 is TGTGCCAGCAGTGACAGGGATTCGAATGAGCAGTTCTTC. Its translation is CASSDRDSNEQFF.

The chain employs TRBV10-1 and TRBJ1-2; TRBD1 might be the D (6 bases). The CDR3 consists of 13 residues. V lost 4 bases, J lost 4 bases, and 10 bases lay in between. Germline lookup yields CDR1 WNHNN and CDR2 SYGVQD (reference sequence). CDR3 residues: CASSGQEGYGYTF. CDR3 nucleotides: TGCGCCAGCAGTGGACAGGAGGGCTATGGCTACACCTTC.